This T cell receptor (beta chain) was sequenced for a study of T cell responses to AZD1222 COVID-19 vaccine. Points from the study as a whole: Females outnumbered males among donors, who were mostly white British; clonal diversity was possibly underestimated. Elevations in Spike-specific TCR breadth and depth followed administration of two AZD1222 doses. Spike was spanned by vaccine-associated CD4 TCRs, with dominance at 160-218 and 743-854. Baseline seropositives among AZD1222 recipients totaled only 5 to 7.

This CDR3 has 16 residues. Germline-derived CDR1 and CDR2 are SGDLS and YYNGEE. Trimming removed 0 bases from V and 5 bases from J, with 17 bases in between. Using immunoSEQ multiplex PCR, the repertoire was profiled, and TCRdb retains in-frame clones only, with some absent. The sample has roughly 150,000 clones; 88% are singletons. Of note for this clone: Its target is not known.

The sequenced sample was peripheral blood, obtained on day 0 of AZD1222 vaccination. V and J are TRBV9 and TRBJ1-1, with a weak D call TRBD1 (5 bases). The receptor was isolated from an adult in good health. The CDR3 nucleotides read TGTGCCAGCAGCGTAGCCAGTATTCGGGGCGAGACTGAAGCTTTCTTT. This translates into CASSVASIRGETEAFF. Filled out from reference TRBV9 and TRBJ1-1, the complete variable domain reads DSGVTQTPKHLITATGQRVTLRCSPRSGDLSVYWYQQSLDQGLQFLIQYYNGEERAKGNILERFSAQQFPDLHSELNLSSLELGDSALYFCASSVASIRGETEAFFGQGTRLTVV.